The 24 T cell receptor beta chains given below trace back to one sample, sequenced in a study of T cells after yellow fever vaccination. TCRdb re-analysed the 5' RACE reads in MiXCR, keeping a single row per CDR3 protein. The profile shows fewer than 150,000 distinct CDR3 sequences, 7.7% of them singletons. Sequencing was performed on CD4+ T cells sorted from PBMCs, taken 5 days after the yellow fever booster vaccination. All receptors come from a man aged 30 to 45 who received the YFV17D yellow fever vaccine.

This clonotype showed up many times. CDR3: CSVKTDSTNEKLFF. DNA of the CDR3: TGCAGCGTCAAAACAGACTCAACTAATGAAAAACTGTTTTTT. The chain carries TRBV29-1 and TRBJ1-4; no definite D call. Germline CDR1 and CDR2: SQVTM and ANQGSEA. The V end lost 6 bases, the J end lost 0 bases, and 11 bases lay between the germline ends. CDR3 length: 14 residues.

This clonotype was seen ten or more times. The chain links TRBV23-1 to TRBJ2-1; 11 nucleotides match TRBD1. TRBV23-1 is an ORF; its function is uncertain. The CDR3 loop spans 18 amino acids. Trimming took 4 bases from V and 8 from J; bases not matched to a gene: 16. CDR3 DNA: TGCGCCAGCAGTCCTCCGCCCCGGGGACAGGGGGATGGCGATGAGCAGTTCTTC. Translated: CASSPPPRGQGDGDEQFF.

This clonotype was recorded at least ten times. This chain links TRBV3-1 with TRBJ1-2, with TRBD1 matching 7 bases. Looked up from germline, CDR1 is LGHDT and CDR2 is YNNKEL (reference sequence). This CDR3 contains 14 residues. The junction had 9 bases not matched to a gene; V was cut back by 3 bases and J by 8 bases. The DNA for the CDR3 is TGTGCCAGCAGCCAGACAGGGAGCAAGGGCGGCTACACCTTC. As protein: CASSQTGSKGGYTF.

The CDR3 DNA reads as TGTGCCAGCAGTTGGGGACTAGCGGGAACCTACGAGCAGTACTTC. This sequence encodes CASSWGLAGTYEQYF. This chain links TRBV12-3 or TRBV12-4 with TRBJ2-7, with 13 positions matching TRBD2. The CDR3 consists of 15 residues. With V trimmed by 4 bases and J by 2 bases, 2 bases remained unmatched.

This clonotype was seen at least ten times. V is TRBV7-8 and J is TRBJ2-7; D ambiguous. Trimming cost V 5 bases and J 2 bases, with 7 bases left between them. The CDR3 has 12 amino acids. Germline V gene sequence: CDR1 SGHVS, CDR2 FQNEAQ. In DNA form, the CDR3 reads TGTGCCAGCAGCCCGTTGGCCTACGAGCAGTACTTC. Translation gives CASSPLAYEQYF. The full variable domain, its missing parts supplied by reference TRBV7-8 and TRBJ2-7, is GAGVSQSPRYKVAKRGQDVALRCDPISGHVSLFWYQQALGQGPEFLTYFQNEAQLDKSGLPSDRFFAERPEGSVSTLKIQRTQQEDSAVYLCASSPLAYEQYFGPGTRLTVT.

This clonotype was detected ten times or more. This chain uses TRBV6-5 with TRBJ1-5; the D is unclear. This CDR3 spans 14 amino acids. Germline V gene lookup returns CDR1 MNHEY and CDR2 SVGAGI. V lost 5 bases, J lost 0 bases, and 8 bases lay in between. In DNA form, the CDR3 reads TGTGCCAGCAGTCCCTGGGCTAGCAATCAGCCCCAGCATTTT. As protein: CASSPWASNQPQHF.

This chain joins TRBV6-1 and TRBJ2-5; no firm D call. The CDR3 totals 13 residues. Germline V gives CDR1 MNHNS, CDR2 SASEGT. V lost 2 bases and J 1 base, leaving 5 bases between the germline ends. CDR3 protein: CASSETAQETQYF. Here the CDR3 DNA reads TGTGCCAGCAGTGAAACGGCCCAAGAGACCCAGTACTTC.

This clonotype was detected ten times or more. The chain employs TRBV29-1 and TRBJ2-1; weak D call: TRBD2 (5 bases). This CDR3 has 11 residues. Trimming took off 2 bases at V and 8 bases at J, with 7 bases between the two ends. From germline, CDR1 is SQVTM and CDR2 ANQGSEA. CDR3 loop: CSVEREYEQFF. As DNA, the CDR3 is TGCAGCGTTGAAAGGGAGTATGAGCAGTTCTTC.

This clonotype was counted ten times or more. V and J are TRBV28 and TRBJ2-3, with 9 nucleotides matching TRBD1. The germline V gene has CDR1 MDHEN and CDR2 SYDVKM. The ends lost 11 bases at V and 2 bases at J; junction bases unmatched: 14. CDR3 length: 16 residues. The CDR3 loop reads CACQPGGQGITDTQYF. CDR3 DNA: TGTGCCTGTCAACCGGGCGGACAGGGGATCACAGATACGCAGTATTTT.

This clonotype showed up many times. This rearrangement joins TRBV5-1 to TRBJ2-1; 10 bases are a match to TRBD2. V shed 0 bases, J shed 1 base, and the junction held 13 bases outside the gene matches. Germline-derived CDR1 and CDR2 are SGHRS and YFSETQ. This CDR3 region has 20 residues. The CDR3: CASSLAVASGSLGSYNEQFF. The CDR3 coding sequence is TGCGCCAGCAGCTTGGCCGTAGCTAGCGGGAGTCTGGGTTCCTACAATGAGCAGTTCTTC.

This clonotype was observed many times. The gene calls are TRBV28 and TRBJ2-7; D gene uncertain. CDR3 length: 14 amino acids. The V and J ends lost 7 bases and 0 bases respectively, with 13 bases between them. Germline-derived CDR1 and CDR2 are MDHEN and SYDVKM. The CDR3 DNA follows: TGTGCCAGCACGCCTCAACAGTTCTCCTACGAGCAGTACTTC. It translates to CASTPQQFSYEQYF.

This chain connects TRBV5-8 to TRBJ2-3; perhaps D is TRBD1 or TRBD2 (5 bases each). The CDR3 consists of 15 residues. Trimming cost V 7 bases and J 4 bases, with 19 bases left between them. Germline CDR1 and CDR2: SGHTS and YDEGEE. CDR3 bases: TGTGCCAGCCCCTCCCGGGACCCGTCGTCAGATACGCAGTATTTT. Translated, it gives CASPSRDPSSDTQYF.

This clonotype occurred many times. CDR3 DNA: TGTGCCAGCAGTCAATCCCAGATTTCCTACAATGAGCAGTTCTTC. It encodes CASSQSQISYNEQFF. V and J are TRBV12-3 or TRBV12-4 and TRBJ2-1; the D is unclear. CDR3 length equals 15 residues. V dropped 5 bases and J dropped 1 base, with 12 bases sitting between them.

At least ten counts were recorded for this clonotype. This chain links TRBV7-2 with TRBJ2-2, with D uncertain. V lost 1 base and J 4 bases, leaving 10 bases between the germline ends. This CDR3 comprises 15 residues. Germline V gene sequence: CDR1 SGHTA, CDR2 FQGNSA. The CDR3 coding sequence is TGTGCCAGCAGCTTAGAACCCTTAACCACCGGGGAGCTGTTTTTT. This sequence encodes CASSLEPLTTGELFF.

Ten or more counts support this clonotype. The V gene is TRBV3-1, the J gene TRBJ2-1; the match to TRBD1 covers 7 bases. This CDR3 comprises 15 residues. CDR1 and CDR2 (germline): LGHDT, YNNKEL (reference sequence). V was pared by 4 bases and J by 0 bases, with 3 bases of the junction left unmatched. For the CDR3, the DNA is TGTGCCAGCAGCCTGGGACAGAGCTCCTACAATGAGCAGTTCTTC. Amino acid sequence: CASSLGQSSYNEQFF.

This clonotype occurred many times. This chain joins TRBV5-6 and TRBJ2-5; D tentatively fits TRBD1 or TRBD2 (5 bases each). The CDR3 runs to 15 residues. Germline loops: CDR1 SGHDT, CDR2 YYEEEE. Trimming removed 4 bases at V and 1 base at J, with 14 bases between. The DNA of the CDR3 is TGTGCCAGCAGCAGGACCCACGGGGCCCAAGAGACCCAGTACTTC. Translation gives CASSRTHGAQETQYF.

This clonotype was recorded at least ten times. CDR3 bases: TGCAGTGCTAGAGATACAGGGGGCGAAAACATTCAGTACTTC. The encoded protein is CSARDTGGENIQYF. The V call is TRBV20-1, the J call TRBJ2-4; 9 nucleotides match TRBD1. The CDR3 runs to 14 residues. Germline loops: CDR1 DFQATT, CDR2 SNEGSKA (reference sequence). The V gene end was trimmed by 0 bases and the J gene end by 5 bases; junction bases not matched to a gene: 2.

This clonotype occurred many times. This rearrangement joins TRBV20-1 to TRBJ2-3; D is undetermined. V lost 3 bases to trimming and J lost 5 bases, with 6 bases between them. This CDR3 is built from 11 residues. Germline V gene data show CDR1 as DFQATT and CDR2 as SNEGSKA (reference sequence). CDR3 nucleotide sequence: TGCAGTGCTAGCACCTTAGATACGCAGTATTTT. It translates to CSASTLDTQYF.

This clonotype was detected only a few times. The genes are TRBV7-2 and TRBJ2-7; possible D gene TRBD1, 5 bases. In germline, CDR1 is SGHTA, CDR2 FQGNSA. The CDR3 covers 12 residues. Trimming took off 4 bases at V and 12 bases at J, with 16 bases between the two ends. CDR3 protein: CASSSRGPNRYF. The CDR3 DNA is TGTGCCAGCAGCTCAAGGGGTCCCAATCGGTACTTC.

The table lists this clonotype with many counts. V gene TRBV29-1 combines with J gene TRBJ2-3, with a weak D call TRBD2 (6 bases). The CDR3 has 14 residues. The germline gives CDR1 SQVTM, CDR2 ANQGSEA. The ends were cut back, 3 bases at V and 1 base at J, with 11 bases in the middle. Here the CDR3 reads CSVESASGTDTQYF. The CDR3 nucleotides are TGCAGCGTTGAGTCGGCTAGCGGCACAGATACGCAGTATTTT.

The chain carries TRBV19 and TRBJ2-1; D not resolved. The V gene's germline CDR1 is LNHDA and CDR2 SQIVND (reference sequence). Trimming left V 3 bases short and J 0 bases short, with 12 bases between. The CDR3 length is 16 residues. The CDR3 DNA reads TGTGCCAGTAGTATTACCGGGTTAAGCTCCTACAATGAGCAGTTCTTC. This gives the protein CASSITGLSSYNEQFF.

At least ten counts were recorded for this clonotype. The chain carries TRBV6-5 and TRBJ2-3; D is undetermined. CDR1 and CDR2 from the germline V gene are MNHEY and SVGAGI. The length of the CDR3 is 14 residues. Trimming cost V 6 bases and J 0 bases, with 10 bases left between them. CDR3 sequence reads: CASSLPSSTDTQYF. CDR3 sequence (DNA): TGTGCCAGCAGCCTTCCTTCTAGCACAGATACGCAGTATTTT.

This clonotype was seen at least ten times. The CDR3 is CASSLAQTGELFF. The CDR3 nucleotides read TGCGCCAGCAGCTTGGCCCAGACCGGGGAGCTGTTTTTT. This chain links TRBV5-1 with TRBJ2-2; D remains unclear. The length of the CDR3 is 13 residues. V lost 0 bases, J lost 5 bases, and 5 bases lay in between. From germline, CDR1 is SGHRS and CDR2 YFSETQ.

There are many counts of this clonotype. The V and J genes are TRBV7-2 and TRBJ2-3; D gene unclear. Trimming cost V 7 bases and J 2 bases, with 10 bases left between them. The germline V gene encodes CDR1 SGHTA and CDR2 FQGNSA. The CDR3 totals 13 residues. The CDR3 here is CASTRDLTDTQYF. CDR3 nucleotide sequence: TGTGCCAGCACCCGAGACCTCACAGATACGCAGTATTTT.